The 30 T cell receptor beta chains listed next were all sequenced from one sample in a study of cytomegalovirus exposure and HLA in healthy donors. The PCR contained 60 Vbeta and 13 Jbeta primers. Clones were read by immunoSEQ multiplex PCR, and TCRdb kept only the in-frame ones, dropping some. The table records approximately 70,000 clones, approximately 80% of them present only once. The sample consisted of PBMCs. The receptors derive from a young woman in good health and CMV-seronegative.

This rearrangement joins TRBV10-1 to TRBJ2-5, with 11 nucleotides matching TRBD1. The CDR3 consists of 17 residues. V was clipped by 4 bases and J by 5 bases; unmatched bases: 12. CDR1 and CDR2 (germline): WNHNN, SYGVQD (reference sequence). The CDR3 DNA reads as TGCGCCAGCAGTGCTTACTACCGGGACAGGGGGACTGAGACCCAGTACTTC. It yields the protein CASSAYYRDRGTETQYF.

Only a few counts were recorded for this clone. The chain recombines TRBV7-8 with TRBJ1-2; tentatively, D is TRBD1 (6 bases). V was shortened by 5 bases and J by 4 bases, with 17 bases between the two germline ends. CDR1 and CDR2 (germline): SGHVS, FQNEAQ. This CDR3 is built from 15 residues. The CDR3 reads CASSAQGGAPYGYTF. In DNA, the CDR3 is TGTGCCAGCAGCGCACAAGGGGGAGCCCCCTATGGCTACACCTTC. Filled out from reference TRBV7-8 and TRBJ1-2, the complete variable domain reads GAGVSQSPRYKVAKRGQDVALRCDPISGHVSLFWYQQALGQGPEFLTYFQNEAQLDKSGLPSDRFFAERPEGSVSTLKIQRTQQEDSAVYLCASSAQGGAPYGYTFGSGTRLTVV.

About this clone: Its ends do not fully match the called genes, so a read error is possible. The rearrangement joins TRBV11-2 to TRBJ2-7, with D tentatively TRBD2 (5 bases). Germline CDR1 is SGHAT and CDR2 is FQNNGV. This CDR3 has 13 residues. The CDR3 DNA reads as TGTGCCAGCAGCTTAAGAGAGGGCGGCGAGCAGTGCTTC. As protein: CASSLREGGEQCF.

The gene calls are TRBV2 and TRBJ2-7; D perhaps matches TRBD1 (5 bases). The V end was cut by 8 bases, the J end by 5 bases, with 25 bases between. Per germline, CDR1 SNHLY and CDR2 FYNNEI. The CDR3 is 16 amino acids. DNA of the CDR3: TGTGCCAGCGATGACCGGAAGGGGCCTAGGTTGAACGAGCAGTACTTC. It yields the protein CASDDRKGPRLNEQYF.

DNA for the CDR3: TGTGCCAGCTCTCCAACAGGGGGTCTTTCGGACACTGAAGCTTTCTTT. Translating gives CASSPTGGLSDTEAFF. The chain joins TRBV18 to TRBJ1-1; 8 bases match TRBD1. Germline assignment: CDR1 KGHSH and CDR2 LQKENI. V shed 6 bases and J 3 bases; nucleotides not matched to a gene: 12. CDR3 length equals 16 residues.

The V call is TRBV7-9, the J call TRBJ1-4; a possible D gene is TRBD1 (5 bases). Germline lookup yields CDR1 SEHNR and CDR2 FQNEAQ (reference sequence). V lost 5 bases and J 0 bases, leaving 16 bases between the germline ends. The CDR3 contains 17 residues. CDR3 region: CASSHPYGHATNEKLFF. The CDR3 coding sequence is TGTGCCAGCAGCCACCCTTATGGACACGCAACTAATGAAAAACTGTTTTTT.

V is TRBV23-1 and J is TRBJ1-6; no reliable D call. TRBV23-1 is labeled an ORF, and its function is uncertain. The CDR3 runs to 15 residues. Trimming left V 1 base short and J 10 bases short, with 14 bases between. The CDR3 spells CASSQFREEESPLHF. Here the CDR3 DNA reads TGCGCCAGCAGTCAATTCCGGGAGGAGGAATCACCCCTCCACTTT.

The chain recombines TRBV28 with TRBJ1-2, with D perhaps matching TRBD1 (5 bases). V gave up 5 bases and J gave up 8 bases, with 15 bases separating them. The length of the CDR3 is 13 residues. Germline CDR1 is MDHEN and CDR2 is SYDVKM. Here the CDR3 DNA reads TGTGCCAGCAGTCCGGACAAATTATTCGGCTACACCTTC. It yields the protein CASSPDKLFGYTF.

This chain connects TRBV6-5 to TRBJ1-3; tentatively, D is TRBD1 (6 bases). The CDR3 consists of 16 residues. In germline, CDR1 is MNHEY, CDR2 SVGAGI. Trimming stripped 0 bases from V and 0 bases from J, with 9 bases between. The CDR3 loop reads CASSYSKGGSGNTIYF. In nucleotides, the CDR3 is TGTGCCAGCAGTTACTCCAAAGGGGGCTCTGGAAACACCATATATTTT.

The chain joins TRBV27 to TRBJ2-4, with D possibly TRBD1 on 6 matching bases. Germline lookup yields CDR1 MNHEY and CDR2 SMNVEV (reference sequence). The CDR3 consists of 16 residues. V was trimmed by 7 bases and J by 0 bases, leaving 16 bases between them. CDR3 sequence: CASTPVGRGAKNIQYF. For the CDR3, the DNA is TGTGCCAGCACTCCTGTAGGCAGGGGAGCCAAAAACATTCAGTACTTC.

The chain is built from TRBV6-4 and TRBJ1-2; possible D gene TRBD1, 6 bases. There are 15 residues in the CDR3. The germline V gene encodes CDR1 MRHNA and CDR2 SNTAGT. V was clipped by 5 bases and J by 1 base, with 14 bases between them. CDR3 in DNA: TGTGCCAGCAGTACCGGGTCACAGGGTAACTATGGCTACACCTTC. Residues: CASSTGSQGNYGYTF.

The CDR3 protein is CASSAGLAGDEQYF. CDR3 nucleotides: TGTGCCAGCAGCGCGGGACTAGCGGGGGATGAGCAGTACTTC. The chain links TRBV7-8 to TRBJ2-7; TRBD2 matches at 14 bases. Unmatched junction bases numbered 4, after V lost 5 bases and J lost 7 bases. The CDR3 is made up of 14 amino acids. The V gene's germline CDR1 is SGHVS and CDR2 FQNEAQ.

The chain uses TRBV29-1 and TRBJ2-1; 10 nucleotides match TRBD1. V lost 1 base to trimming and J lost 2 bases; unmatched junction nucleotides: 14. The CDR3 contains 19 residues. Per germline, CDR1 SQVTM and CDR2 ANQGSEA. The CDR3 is CSVEVTGGEELQAYNEQFF. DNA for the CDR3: TGCAGCGTTGAAGTGACAGGGGGCGAAGAGTTGCAGGCCTACAATGAGCAGTTCTTC.

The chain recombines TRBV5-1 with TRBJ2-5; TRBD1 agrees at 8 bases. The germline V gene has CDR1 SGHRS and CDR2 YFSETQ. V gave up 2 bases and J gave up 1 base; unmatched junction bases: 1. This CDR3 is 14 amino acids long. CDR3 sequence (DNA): TGCGCCAGCAGCTTTACAGGGGGCCAAGAGACCCAGTACTTC. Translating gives CASSFTGGQETQYF. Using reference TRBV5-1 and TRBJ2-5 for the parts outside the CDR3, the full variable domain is KAGVTQTPRYLIKTRGQQVTLSCSPISGHRSVSWYQQTPGQGLQFLFEYFSETQRNKGNFPGRFSGRQFSNSRSEMNVSTLELGDSALYLCASSFTGGQETQYFGPGTRLLVL.

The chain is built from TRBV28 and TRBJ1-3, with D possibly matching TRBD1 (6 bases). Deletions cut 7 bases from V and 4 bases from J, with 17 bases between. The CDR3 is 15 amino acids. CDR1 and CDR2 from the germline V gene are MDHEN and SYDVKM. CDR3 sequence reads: CASTTWGQAGNTIYF. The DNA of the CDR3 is TGTGCCAGCACCACCTGGGGGCAGGCAGGAAACACCATATATTTT.

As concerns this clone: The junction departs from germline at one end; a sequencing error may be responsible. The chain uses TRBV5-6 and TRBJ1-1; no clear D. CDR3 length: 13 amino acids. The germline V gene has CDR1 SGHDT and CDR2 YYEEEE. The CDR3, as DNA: TGTGCCGGCAGCTTCTATGAGGGATATGGGGCTTTCTTT. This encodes CAGSFYEGYGAFF.

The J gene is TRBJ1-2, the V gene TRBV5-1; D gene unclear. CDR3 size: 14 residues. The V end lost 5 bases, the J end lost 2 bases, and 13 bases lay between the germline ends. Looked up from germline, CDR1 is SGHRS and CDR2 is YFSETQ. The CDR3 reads CASRLGEENYGYTF. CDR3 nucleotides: TGCGCCAGCAGACTCGGGGAGGAGAACTATGGCTACACCTTC.

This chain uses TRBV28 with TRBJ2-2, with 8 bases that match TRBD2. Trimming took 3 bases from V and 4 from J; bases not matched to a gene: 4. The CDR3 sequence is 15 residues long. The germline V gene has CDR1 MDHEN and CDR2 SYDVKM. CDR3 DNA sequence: TGTGCCAGCAGTTTTCCGGGGGGGCGCACCGGGGAGCTGTTTTTT. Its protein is CASSFPGGRTGELFF.

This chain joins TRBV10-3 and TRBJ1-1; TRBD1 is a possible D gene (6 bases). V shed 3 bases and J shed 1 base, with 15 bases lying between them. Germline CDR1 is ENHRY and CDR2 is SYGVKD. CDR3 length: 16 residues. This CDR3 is CAISDNGQSSNTEAFF. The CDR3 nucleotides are TGTGCCATCAGTGACAACGGACAGTCTTCGAACACTGAAGCTTTCTTT.

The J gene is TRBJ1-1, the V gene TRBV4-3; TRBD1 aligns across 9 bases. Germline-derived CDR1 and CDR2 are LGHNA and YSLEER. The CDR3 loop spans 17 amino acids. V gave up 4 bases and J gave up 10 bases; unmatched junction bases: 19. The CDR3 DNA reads TGCGCCAGCAGCCCCACCTGGGGGGGACAGGGATACAAAACAGCTTTCTTT. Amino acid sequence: CASSPTWGGQGYKTAFF.

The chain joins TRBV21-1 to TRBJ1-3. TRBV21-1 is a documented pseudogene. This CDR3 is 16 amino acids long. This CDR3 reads CASSKVFRGGGNTIYF. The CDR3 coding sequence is TGTGCCAGCAGCAAAGTTTTTAGGGGGGGAGGAAACACCATATATTTT.

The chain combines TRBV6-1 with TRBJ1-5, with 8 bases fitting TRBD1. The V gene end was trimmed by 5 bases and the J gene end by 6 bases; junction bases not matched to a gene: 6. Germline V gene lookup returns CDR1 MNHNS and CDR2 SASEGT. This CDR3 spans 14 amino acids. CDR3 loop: CASSWTGFGQPQHF. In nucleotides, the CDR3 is TGTGCCAGCAGTTGGACAGGGTTCGGTCAGCCCCAGCATTTT.

CDR3 loop: CAISDWDGGTGYGYTF. The CDR3 region has the DNA TGTGCCATCAGTGATTGGGACGGCGGGACCGGCTATGGCTACACCTTC. The rearrangement joins TRBV10-3 to TRBJ1-2; TRBD1 might be the D (5 bases). The germline gives CDR1 ENHRY, CDR2 SYGVKD. V was shortened by 3 bases and J by 4 bases, with 18 bases between the two germline ends. The CDR3 sequence is 16 residues long.

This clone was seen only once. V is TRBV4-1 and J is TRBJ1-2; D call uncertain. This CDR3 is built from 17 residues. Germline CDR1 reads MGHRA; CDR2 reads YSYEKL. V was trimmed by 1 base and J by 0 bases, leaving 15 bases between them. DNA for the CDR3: TGCGCCAGCAGCCAAGTCAGTCGACTACAATCTAACTATGGCTACACCTTC. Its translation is CASSQVSRLQSNYGYTF.

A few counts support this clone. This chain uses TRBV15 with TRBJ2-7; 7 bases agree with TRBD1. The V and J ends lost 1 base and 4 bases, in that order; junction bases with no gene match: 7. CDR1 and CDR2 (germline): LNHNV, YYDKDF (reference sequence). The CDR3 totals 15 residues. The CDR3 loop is CATSRGWGQRYEQYF. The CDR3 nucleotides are TGTGCCACCAGCAGAGGATGGGGACAGAGGTACGAGCAGTACTTC. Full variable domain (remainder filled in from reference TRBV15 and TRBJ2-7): DAMVIQNPRYQVTQFGKPVTLSCSQTLNHNVMYWYQQKSSQAPKLLFHYYDKDFNNEADTPDNFQSRRPNTSFCFLDIRSPGLGDTAMYLCATSRGWGQRYEQYFGPGTRLTVT.

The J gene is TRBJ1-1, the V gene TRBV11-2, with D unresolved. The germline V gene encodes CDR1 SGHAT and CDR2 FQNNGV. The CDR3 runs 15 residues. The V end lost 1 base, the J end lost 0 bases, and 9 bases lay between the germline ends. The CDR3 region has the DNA TGTGCCAGCAGCTTAGTCGATTACATGAACACTGAAGCTTTCTTT. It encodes CASSLVDYMNTEAFF. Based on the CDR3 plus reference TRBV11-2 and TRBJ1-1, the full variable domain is EAGVAQSPRYKIIEKRQSVAFWCNPISGHATLYWYQQILGQGPKLLIQFQNNGVVDDSQLPKDRFSAERLKGVDSTLKIQPAKLEDSAVYLCASSLVDYMNTEAFFGQGTRLTVV.

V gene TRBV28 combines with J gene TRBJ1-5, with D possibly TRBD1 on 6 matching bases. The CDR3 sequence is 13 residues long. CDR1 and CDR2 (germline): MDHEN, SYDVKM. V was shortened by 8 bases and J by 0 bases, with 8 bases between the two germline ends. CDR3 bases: TGTGCCAGCCGACAGGATAGCAATCAGCCCCAGCATTTT. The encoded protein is CASRQDSNQPQHF.

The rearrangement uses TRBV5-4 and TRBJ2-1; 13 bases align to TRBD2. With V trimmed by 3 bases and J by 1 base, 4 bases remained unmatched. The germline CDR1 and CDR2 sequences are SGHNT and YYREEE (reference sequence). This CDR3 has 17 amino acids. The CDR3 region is CASSSPGLAGSYNEQFF. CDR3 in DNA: TGTGCCAGCAGCTCCCCGGGACTAGCGGGGTCCTACAATGAGCAGTTCTTC.

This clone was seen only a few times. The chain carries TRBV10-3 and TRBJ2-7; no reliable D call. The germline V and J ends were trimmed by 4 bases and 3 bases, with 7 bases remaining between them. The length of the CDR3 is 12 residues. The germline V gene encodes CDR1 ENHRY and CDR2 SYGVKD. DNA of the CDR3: TGTGCCATCAGTGGAGGCGGCTACGAGCAGTACTTC. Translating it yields CAISGGGYEQYF.

CDR3 amino acids: CASSPQGVGISMNTEAFF. The CDR3 nucleotides read TGTGCCAGTAGCCCCCAGGGGGTCGGGATCTCAATGAACACTGAAGCTTTCTTT. This chain connects TRBV19 to TRBJ1-1; TRBD1 agrees at 7 bases. Looked up from germline, CDR1 is LNHDA and CDR2 is SQIVND (reference sequence). V was clipped by 6 bases and J by 0 bases; unmatched bases: 16. The CDR3 has 18 amino acids.